The 12 T cell receptor beta chains listed next were all sequenced from one sample in a study of T cells in localized non-small cell lung cancer (dated by TCRdb to 2018 to 2020). Libraries were made using the immunoSEQ multiplex PCR assay. Imported from immuneACCESS, the table was reduced by TCRdb to in-frame sequences with V and J called. These copies leave out some clones; in studies compared against another copy, an unresolved V gene accounts for under half, and the cause of the remainder is not known. The sample table records roughly 38,000 clones; roughly nine tenths of these occur just once. The ten largest clones represent roughly 7% of the sample. The material sequenced was peripheral blood, taken before any cancer treatment. Every receptor here comes from a woman aged 18-55 years with stage III lung adenocarcinoma.

The rearrangement uses TRBV19 and TRBJ1-3; D gene uncertain. CDR1 is LNHDA and CDR2 is SQIVND in the germline V gene (reference sequence). The CDR3 extends over 11 amino acids. V gave up 7 bases and J gave up 7 bases, with 8 bases separating them. CDR3 sequence (DNA): TGTGCCAGTAAAGACTTGAACACCATATATTTT. This sequence encodes CASKDLNTIYF.

This sequence joins TRBV7-2 and TRBJ2-3, with D unresolved. V was cut by 3 bases and J by 3 bases, with 4 bases left in between. Germline V gene data show CDR1 as SGHTA and CDR2 as FQGNSA. The CDR3 extends over 12 amino acids. The CDR3 protein is CASSFVTDTQYF. CDR3 nucleotide sequence: TGTGCCAGCAGCTTCGTTACAGATACGCAGTATTTT.

The rearrangement links TRBV6-6 to TRBJ2-5, with D perhaps assigned TRBD1 or TRBD2 (5 bases each). CDR1 MNHNY and CDR2 SVGAGI come from the germline V gene (reference sequence). The CDR3 extends over 13 amino acids. The V gene lost 5 bases and the J gene lost 5 bases, with 12 bases spanning the gap. CDR3: CASSRGLRETQYF. The DNA of the CDR3 is TGTGCCAGCAGTCGGGGCCTTCGGGAGACCCAGTACTTC.

This chain links TRBV30 with TRBJ2-1; unclear D gene. V shed 4 bases and J shed 9 bases, with 13 bases lying between them. This CDR3 is 12 amino acids long. Germline CDR1 GTSNPN, CDR2 SVGIG (reference sequence). The CDR3 is CAWNRRVGEQFF. Written as DNA, the CDR3 is TGTGCCTGGAACCGCCGGGTGGGTGAGCAGTTCTTC. Based on the CDR3 plus reference TRBV30 and TRBJ2-1, the full variable domain is SQTIHQWPATLVQPVGSPLSLECTVEGTSNPNLYWYRQAAGRGLQLLFYSVGIGQISSEVPQNLSASRPQDRQFILSSKKLLLSDSGFYLCAWNRRVGEQFFGPGTRLTVL.

Details on this clone: In the same sample, other DNA sequences code for this CDR3. This chain links TRBV5-6 with TRBJ2-7; 9 nucleotides align to TRBD2. This CDR3 is built from 13 residues. Germline values: CDR1 SGHDT, CDR2 YYEEEE. The V segment lost 2 bases and the J segment 7 bases; nucleotides outside the gene matches: 4. DNA of the CDR3: TGTGCCAGCAGCTTCGGGACTAGCCGTGAGCAGTACTTC. It yields the protein CASSFGTSREQYF.

This chain uses TRBV11-2 with TRBJ2-2; D is unclear. Germline-derived CDR1 and CDR2 are SGHAT and FQNNGV. This CDR3 spans 14 amino acids. V lost 3 bases, J lost 0 bases, and 5 bases lay in between. This CDR3 is CASSFKSNTGELFF. The CDR3 DNA reads TGTGCCAGCAGCTTTAAATCGAACACCGGGGAGCTGTTTTTT.

This clone was recorded a few times. The V and J genes are TRBV6-5 and TRBJ2-7; D remains ambiguous. Germline-derived CDR1 and CDR2 are MNHEY and SVGAGI. The CDR3 runs to 11 residues. V was cut by 5 bases and J by 3 bases, with 5 bases left in between. CDR3 nucleotides: TGTGCCAGCAGTCAACGCTACGAGCAGTACTTC. This gives the protein CASSQRYEQYF.

This clone has more than one count but fewer than ten. The genes are TRBV20-1 and TRBJ2-1; D is perhaps TRBD1 (6 bases). The CDR3 length is 11 residues. V lost 4 bases, J lost 7 bases, and 8 bases lay in between. Germline assignment: CDR1 DFQATT and CDR2 SNEGSKA (reference sequence). This chain's CDR3 is CSATTGNEQFF. CDR3 nucleotide sequence: TGCAGTGCTACAACAGGGAATGAGCAGTTCTTC.

V and J are TRBV7-2 and TRBJ2-1; no clear D. Germline values: CDR1 SGHTA, CDR2 FQGNSA. V gave up 1 base and J gave up 8 bases, with 9 bases separating them. The CDR3 sequence is 13 residues long. The CDR3 here is CASSLVLRDEQFF. In DNA form, the CDR3 reads TGTGCCAGCAGCTTAGTCCTCCGTGATGAGCAGTTCTTC.

V gene TRBV7-2 combines with J gene TRBJ2-7, with D possibly TRBD2 on 7 matching bases. The CDR3 extends over 13 amino acids. The V and J ends lost 5 bases and 2 bases respectively, with 10 bases between them. CDR1 SGHTA and CDR2 FQGNSA come from the germline V gene. The CDR3 nucleotides read TGTGCCAGCAGCACGGGGGGCACCTACGAGCAGTACTTC. Protein: CASSTGGTYEQYF.

This clone was detected a few times. This rearrangement joins TRBV5-1 to TRBJ2-5; D gene ambiguous. Looked up from germline, CDR1 is SGHRS and CDR2 is YFSETQ. The length of the CDR3 is 11 residues. V lost 2 bases and J lost 1, with 0 bases in between. The CDR3 is CASSFQETQYF. The CDR3, as DNA: TGCGCCAGCAGCTTCCAAGAGACCCAGTACTTC.

The chain couples TRBV2 to TRBJ1-1, with 7 positions matching TRBD1. Per germline, CDR1 SNHLY and CDR2 FYNNEI. The ends lost 4 bases at V and 4 bases at J; junction bases unmatched: 6. This CDR3 has 14 residues. As DNA, the CDR3 is TGTGCCAGCAGTGGGGCCGGGACAGCCACTGAAGCTTTCTTT. This gives the protein CASSGAGTATEAFF.